Shown below are 7 T cell receptor beta chains from a single sample sequenced in a study of human T cells and chemical hapten exposure. TCRdb reprocessed the RACE reads via MiXCR and lists one record per CDR3 protein. The sample consists of some 45,000 distinct CDR3 sequences, more than 8.5% of them appearing once. The sample's time point: patch test 2, 6 weeks after DPC sensitization. Treatment described: therapeutic diphenylcyclopropenone sensitization with weekly scalp DPC. Sequencing used whole blood, obtained in connection with sensitization to the hapten diphenylcyclopropenone (DPC). These receptors all stem from a middle-aged woman with alopecia areata. Some clones in this sample may be carry-over from other donors' samples.

This clonotype has just one count. This may come from a read error, since a much larger clone is one base off. CDR3 nucleotide sequence: TGCGCCAGCCGACTAGTGGGGCGGGGAGATACGCAGTATTTT. It encodes CASRLVGRGDTQYF. V gene TRBV5-1 combines with J gene TRBJ2-3; the D gene is possibly TRBD2 (6 bases). Trimming stripped 7 bases from V and 5 bases from J, with 17 bases between. Germline V gene data show CDR1 as SGHRS and CDR2 as YFSETQ. CDR3 length: 14 amino acids.

This chain links TRBV7-6 with TRBJ1-5; 7 nucleotides agree with TRBD1. Germline CDR1 reads SGHVS; CDR2 reads FNYEAQ. The CDR3 extends over 12 amino acids. V lost 11 bases to trimming and J lost 5 bases; unmatched junction nucleotides: 6. The CDR3 here is CAAGDRDQPQHF. The CDR3 region has the DNA TGTGCCGCCGGGGACAGAGATCAGCCCCAGCATTTT.

This clonotype occurred many times. The rearrangement joins TRBV14 to TRBJ2-3; no reliable D call. CDR1 is SGHDN, CDR2 FVKESK, per germline. Deletions cut 5 bases from V and 5 bases from J, with 2 bases between. The CDR3 is 10 residues long. CDR3 DNA: TGTGCCAGCAGCGGAGATACGCAGTATTTT. Translation gives CASSGDTQYF.

In this sample, this clonotype turned up a few times. The rearrangement links TRBV12-3 or TRBV12-4 to TRBJ1-3; D perhaps matches TRBD1 (6 bases). The germline V and J ends were trimmed by 5 bases and 2 bases, with 13 bases remaining between them. The CDR3 is made up of 15 amino acids. The CDR3 DNA reads as TGTGCCAGCAGTCACACGGGACAAGCTGGAAACACCATATATTTT. Translated, it gives CASSHTGQAGNTIYF.

By share, this clonotype ranks as medium-sized. This chain uses TRBV6-2 or TRBV6-3 with TRBJ1-5, with unresolved D. V was cut by 4 bases and J by 5 bases, with 9 bases left in between. Per the germline V gene, CDR1 is MNHEY and CDR2 is SVGEGT. The CDR3 extends over 13 amino acids. This CDR3 is CASSSGEYQPQHF. CDR3 coding DNA: TGTGCCAGCAGTTCTGGAGAATATCAGCCCCAGCATTTT.

This clonotype was observed many times. The chain is built from TRBV6-2 or TRBV6-3 and TRBJ2-7; D is possibly TRBD2 (5 bases). Germline values: CDR1 MNHEY, CDR2 SVGEGT. V lost 5 bases and J lost 2, with 16 bases in between. This CDR3 is 15 amino acids long. This CDR3 reads CASSAGVAGAYEQYF. The CDR3 coding sequence is TGTGCCAGCAGTGCCGGGGTAGCCGGGGCCTACGAGCAGTACTTC.

This clonotype was recorded many times. The chain has TRBV20-1 and TRBJ2-7; TRBD2 agrees at 9 bases. CDR1 and CDR2 from the germline V gene are DFQATT and SNEGSKA (reference sequence). V dropped 5 bases and J dropped 6; count of bases not matched to a gene: 17. The CDR3 contains 16 residues. In DNA, the CDR3 is TGCAGTGCTGCCCCTTCGCGGGGGGGCGGTACCCTCGAGCAGTACTTC. It encodes CSAAPSRGGGTLEQYF.